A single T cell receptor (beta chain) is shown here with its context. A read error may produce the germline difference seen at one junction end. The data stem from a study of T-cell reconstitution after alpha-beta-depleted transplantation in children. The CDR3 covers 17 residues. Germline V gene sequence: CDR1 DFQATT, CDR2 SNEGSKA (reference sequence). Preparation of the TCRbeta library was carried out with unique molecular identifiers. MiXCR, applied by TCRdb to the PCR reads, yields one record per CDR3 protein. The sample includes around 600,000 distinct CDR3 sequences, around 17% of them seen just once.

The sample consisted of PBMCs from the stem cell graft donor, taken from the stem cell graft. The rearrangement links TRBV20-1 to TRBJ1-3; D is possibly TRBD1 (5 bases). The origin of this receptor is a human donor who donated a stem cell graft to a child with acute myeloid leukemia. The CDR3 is CCASVLGRGDPGNTIYF. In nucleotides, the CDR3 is TGCTGTGCTAGCGTCTTAGGGCGGGGCGACCCTGGAAACACCATATATTTT.